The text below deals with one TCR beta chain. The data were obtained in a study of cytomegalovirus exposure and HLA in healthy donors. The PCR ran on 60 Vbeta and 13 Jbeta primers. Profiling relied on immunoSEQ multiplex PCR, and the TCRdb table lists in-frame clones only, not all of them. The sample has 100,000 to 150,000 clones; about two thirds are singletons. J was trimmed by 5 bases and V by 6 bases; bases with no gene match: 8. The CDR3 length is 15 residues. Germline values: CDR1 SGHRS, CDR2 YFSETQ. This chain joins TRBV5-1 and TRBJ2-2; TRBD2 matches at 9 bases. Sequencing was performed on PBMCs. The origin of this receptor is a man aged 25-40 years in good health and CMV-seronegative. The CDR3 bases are TGCGCCAGCACCTTTGGCGGGGGGGCAACCGGGGAGCTGTTTTTT. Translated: CASTFGGGATGELFF.